A selection of T cell receptor beta chains follows, all from one sample in a study of shared clonotypes between healthy human individuals. The method was immunoSEQ multiplex PCR; TCRdb's version includes in-frame clones alone and lacks a portion of them. This table holds about 1 million clones, roughly 80% found once. Sequencing was done on a sample of memory CD4+ T cells sorted from blood. The receptors here all came from a man between 18 and 29 years old in good health. Each CDR3 is given with its conserved first and last residue. The D gene is left open where the match is weak. Clone size is shown for a subset of rows, as once, few, many or a class of expanded clone.

cdr3_aa | cdr3_nt | j_call | v_call | d_call | clone_size
CASSYQEMNTEAFF | TGTGCCAGCAGTTACCAGGAGATGAACACTGAAGCTTTCTTT | TRBJ1-1 | TRBV6-6 | . | few
CASSPPSLSADTEAFF | TGTGCCAGCTCACCACCCAGCCTTTCCGCGGACACTGAAGCTTTCTTT | TRBJ1-1 | TRBV18 | . | .
CASSEVAYEQYF | TGTGCCAGCAGTGAGGTGGCCTACGAGCAGTACTTC | TRBJ2-7 | TRBV6-1 | . | .
CSAESGGWTDTQYF | TGCAGCGCAGAATCTGGGGGGTGGACAGATACGCAGTATTTT | TRBJ2-3 | TRBV29-1 | . | .
CASSLAGPSYEQYF | TGCGCCAGCAGCTTGGCAGGTCCCTCCTACGAGCAGTACTTC | TRBJ2-7 | TRBV5-1 | . | once
CAWSLAVRTDTQYF | TGTGCCTGGTCACTAGCGGTTCGCACAGATACGCAGTATTTT | TRBJ2-3 | TRBV30 | TRBD2 | .
CASSLQGLGTEAFF | TGTGCCAGCAGCTTGCAGGGGTTGGGAACTGAAGCTTTCTTT | TRBJ1-1 | TRBV5-5 | . | .
CASSDQGGYEQYF | TGCGCCAGCAGCGACCAAGGGGGCTACGAGCAGTACTTC | TRBJ2-7 | TRBV5-1 | . | .
CAWSDPPTQVYEQYF | TGTGCCTGGAGTGACCCCCCAACTCAAGTTTACGAGCAGTACTTC | TRBJ2-7 | TRBV30 | . | .
CASSLDVWSEQFF | TGTGCCAGCAGCTTAGATGTCTGGAGTGAGCAGTTCTTC | TRBJ2-1 | TRBV11-2 | . | once
CASSVGVSGGEQYF | TGTGCCAGCAGCGTAGGAGTTAGCGGTGGCGAGCAGTACTTC | TRBJ2-7 | TRBV9 | . | .
CASSPTGGDQPQHF | TGTGCCAGCAGCCCCACAGGGGGCGACCAGCCCCAGCATTTT | TRBJ1-5 | TRBV6-6 | TRBD1 | .
CASTPEGSSYNSPLHF | TGTGCCAGCACCCCCGAGGGGAGCTCCTATAATTCACCCCTCCACTTT | TRBJ1-6 | TRBV6-8 | . | .
CASSLSASGAVKTQYF | TGTGCCAGCAGCCTGTCGGCTAGCGGGGCCGTGAAGACCCAGTACTTC | TRBJ2-5 | TRBV5-6 | TRBD2 | .
CASRGRNYGYTF | TGTGCCAGTAGGGGCAGAAACTATGGCTACACCTTC | TRBJ1-2 | TRBV19 | . | once
CASSSGLAGAYEQFF | TGCGCCAGCAGCTCGGGACTAGCGGGGGCATATGAGCAGTTCTTC | TRBJ2-1 | TRBV5-1 | TRBD2 | .
CASSGQGFGNTIYF | TGCGCCAGCAGTGGGCAGGGTTTTGGAAACACCATATATTTT | TRBJ1-3 | TRBV10-2 | . | .
CASSLSRVIRRDTEAFF | TGTGCCAGCAGTTTATCACGGGTCATCCGGAGGGACACTGAAGCTTTCTTT | TRBJ1-1 | TRBV28 | . | .
CANRGASYNEQFF | TGTGCCAACCGGGGGGCCTCCTACAATGAGCAGTTCTTC | TRBJ2-1 | TRBV2 | . | .
CASSSGRSYGYTF | TGTGCCAGCAGCTCGGGACGGTCCTATGGCTACACCTTC | TRBJ1-2 | TRBV11-2 | . | .
CASSCLDRVPGANVLTF | TGTGCCAGCAGCTGTCTGGACAGGGTACCTGGGGCCAACGTCCTGACTTTC | TRBJ2-6 | TRBV21-1 | . | .
CASSQQGSFNQPQHF | TGTGCCAGCAGCCAACAGGGGTCCTTCAATCAGCCCCAGCATTTT | TRBJ1-5 | TRBV7-2 | TRBD1 | .
CASRLTSGGASDTQYF | TGTGCCAGCAGGCTAACTAGCGGGGGGGCGTCAGATACGCAGTATTTT | TRBJ2-3 | TRBV11-1 | TRBD2 | .
CASSFPGAGNTIYF | TGTGCCAGCAGCTTCCCAGGGGCTGGAAACACCATATATTTT | TRBJ1-3 | TRBV7-6 | . | .
CASSRLAGGPGEQFF | TGTGCCAGCAGTCGACTAGCGGGAGGGCCCGGTGAGCAGTTCTTC | TRBJ2-1 | TRBV11-2 | TRBD2 | .
CACSSIGEQFF | TGTGCCTGCAGTTCAATTGGTGAGCAGTTCTTC | TRBJ2-1 | TRBV6-5 | . | .
CASSWAGTGNTEAFF | TGTGCCAGCAGCTGGGCTGGGACAGGGAACACTGAAGCTTTCTTT | TRBJ1-1 | TRBV7-2 | TRBD1 | .
CASSLTGGSSTDTQYF | TGTGCCAGCAGCCTAACAGGGGGCTCTAGCACAGATACGCAGTATTTT | TRBJ2-3 | TRBV7-2 | TRBD1 | .
CASNYQGASSYNEQFF | TGCGCCAGCAACTATCAGGGGGCCAGCTCCTACAATGAGCAGTTCTTC | TRBJ2-1 | TRBV4-1 | TRBD1 | .
CASTNFAGGSTDTQYF | TGTGCCAGCACCAATTTCGCGGGCGGTAGCACAGATACGCAGTATTTT | TRBJ2-3 | TRBV11-2 | . | few
CASSLSAGYQETQYF | TGTGCCAGCAGCTTAAGCGCGGGGTACCAAGAGACCCAGTACTTC | TRBJ2-5 | TRBV7-6 | . | .
CASSGQGIQETQYF | TGTGCCAGCAGCGGACAGGGTATCCAAGAGACCCAGTACTTC | TRBJ2-5 | TRBV7-9 | TRBD1 | .
CASSPFSNTGELFF | TGTGCCAGCTCACCATTCTCTAACACCGGGGAGCTGTTTTTT | TRBJ2-2 | TRBV18 | . | .
CAGGPFVNTEAFF | TGTGCCGGCGGGCCTTTCGTGAACACTGAAGCTTTCTTT | TRBJ1-1 | TRBV6-1 | . | .
CASSPNQGARDGYTF | TGCGCCAGCAGCCCAAATCAGGGGGCTCGGGACGGCTACACCTTC | TRBJ1-2 | TRBV5-1 | TRBD1 | few